One and the same sample provided the 13 T cell receptor beta chains below, sequenced in a study of response to subunit inactivated influenza vaccine. TCRdb independently ran MiXCR on the RT-PCR reads; one entry per CDR3 protein. Among about 540,000 distinct CDR3 sequences, under 30% were seen once, and the ten largest hold 2.5% to 3%. These data also featured in a second study, about T cells expressing NK-cell markers. That work contributes: The cDNA for TCR beta came from 5'RACE template switching with UMIs.

Sequenced material: CD4+ T cells sorted from PBMCs, taken 12 days after vaccination. The source of these receptors is a man aged 50 to 60 who received an inactivated influenza vaccine.

The rearrangement uses TRBV7-6 and TRBJ2-3, with 11 bases matching TRBD2. The CDR3 sequence is 18 residues long. V gave up 1 base and J gave up 0 bases; unmatched junction bases: 6. Germline CDR1 is SGHVS and CDR2 is FNYEAQ. The CDR3 nucleotides are TGTGCCAGCAGCTTAGGGGTTCTAGCGGGAGGAAGCACAGATACGCAGTATTTT. Translated, it gives CASSLGVLAGGSTDTQYF.

This chain joins TRBV12-3 or TRBV12-4 and TRBJ1-5; 11 bases fit TRBD1. The CDR3 has 16 residues. The trim removed 5 bases at V and 4 bases at J, leaving 7 bases unmatched. As DNA, the CDR3 is TGTGCCAGCAGTCCCGCCGGGACAGGGGGGAATCAGCCCCAGCATTTT. Translating it yields CASSPAGTGGNQPQHF.

This clonotype was found a few times. V is TRBV7-9 and J is TRBJ2-1, with 8 bases fitting TRBD1. The CDR3 covers 14 residues. Germline CDR1 is SEHNR and CDR2 is FQNEAQ (reference sequence). Trimming at V came to 6 bases and at J to 6 bases, leaving 7 bases not matched to a gene. The CDR3 loop is CASSRTGMSNEQFF. CDR3 nucleotides: TGTGCCAGCAGTAGGACAGGGATGAGCAATGAGCAGTTCTTC. Supplemented by reference TRBV7-9 and TRBJ2-1, the full variable domain reads DTGVSQNPRHKITKRGQNVTFRCDPISEHNRLYWYRQTLGQGPEFLTYFQNEAQLEKSRLLSDRFSAERPKGSFSTLEIQRTEQGDSAMYLCASSRTGMSNEQFFGPGTRLTVL.

This clonotype has just a few counts. CDR3 sequence (DNA): TGTGCCAGTAGCTTCATTGGACTAGCGGGCAATGAGCAGTTCTTC. It translates to CASSFIGLAGNEQFF. The chain combines TRBV19 with TRBJ2-1, with 11 bases fitting TRBD2. With 6 bases clipped from V and 6 bases from J, the junction kept 7 bases outside the gene matches. The CDR3 spans 15 residues. The germline gives CDR1 LNHDA, CDR2 SQIVND (reference sequence).

The CDR3 DNA is TGTGCCAGCAGCTTAGCGTCGGGGACGGCCAGCTCCTACGAGCAGTACTTC. Its protein product is CASSLASGTASSYEQYF. The rearrangement uses TRBV7-2 and TRBJ2-7; D may match TRBD1 or TRBD2 (5 bases each). From germline, CDR1 is SGHTA and CDR2 FQGNSA. Trimming removed 0 bases from V and 0 bases from J, with 15 bases in between. The CDR3 totals 17 residues.

There are many counts of this clonotype. This chain connects TRBV6-5 to TRBJ1-2; D remains unclear. This CDR3 region has 16 residues. Per germline, CDR1 MNHEY and CDR2 SVGAGI. V lost 2 bases and J 5 bases, leaving 18 bases between the germline ends. The CDR3 is CASSYLHLGKGYGYTF. CDR3 nucleotides: TGTGCCAGCAGTTACCTGCATCTAGGGAAGGGTTATGGCTACACCTTC.

J is TRBJ1-3 and V is TRBV3-1; D remains ambiguous. This CDR3 region has 13 residues. Germline V gene sequence: CDR1 LGHDT, CDR2 YNNKEL (reference sequence). The V gene lost 3 bases and the J gene lost 4 bases, with 7 bases spanning the gap. In DNA form, the CDR3 reads TGTGCCAGCAGCCACCCGGCCGGAAACACCATATATTTT. Translated, it gives CASSHPAGNTIYF.

This clonotype was recorded at least ten times. The chain couples TRBV9 to TRBJ2-6; D call uncertain. This CDR3 comprises 18 residues. CDR1 and CDR2 from the germline V gene are SGDLS and YYNGEE. V lost 1 base, J lost 0 bases, and 14 bases lay in between. The CDR3 sequence is CASSVRAGAYSGANVLTF. The CDR3 DNA reads as TGTGCCAGCAGCGTAAGGGCAGGAGCCTACTCTGGGGCCAACGTCCTGACTTTC.

V gene TRBV6-2 or TRBV6-3 combines with J gene TRBJ2-1; 9 bases map to TRBD1. Germline V gene sequence: CDR1 MNHEY, CDR2 SVGEGT. This CDR3 has 15 residues. The V gene end was trimmed by 6 bases and the J gene end by 4 bases; junction bases not matched to a gene: 7. In nucleotides, the CDR3 is TGTGCCAGCAGCCTACAGGGGGCGAGGTACAATGAGCAGTTCTTC. It codes for CASSLQGARYNEQFF.

In this sample, this clonotype turned up a few times. The chain links TRBV5-5 to TRBJ2-7; 11 bases align to TRBD2. V dropped 4 bases and J dropped 3; count of bases not matched to a gene: 6. The V gene's germline CDR1 is SGHKS and CDR2 YYEKEE (reference sequence). The CDR3 runs to 15 residues. The CDR3 loop is CASSRPGLADYEQYF. The DNA of the CDR3 is TGTGCCAGCAGCCGCCCGGGACTAGCGGACTACGAGCAGTACTTC.

The V and J genes are TRBV11-2 and TRBJ2-7; 13 positions match TRBD2. This CDR3 contains 14 residues. Looked up from germline, CDR1 is SGHAT and CDR2 is FQNNGV. V lost 6 bases and J lost 7; bases outside the gene matches: 6. The CDR3 DNA is TGTGCCAGCAGGGGACTAGCGGGACCGCGGGAGCAGTACTTC. This translates into CASRGLAGPREQYF.

The gene calls are TRBV20-1 and TRBJ2-7; D remains unclear. The CDR3 loop spans 17 amino acids. V shed 6 bases and J shed 1 base, with 25 bases lying between them. The germline V gene has CDR1 DFQATT and CDR2 SNEGSKA (reference sequence). This CDR3 reads CSAPRERTGVGSYEQYF. CDR3 DNA: TGCAGTGCACCGAGAGAGAGGACGGGCGTAGGATCCTACGAGCAGTACTTC.

In the case of this clonotype: A read error may account for a junction end that differs from germline. This chain links TRBV20-1 with TRBJ2-2; a weak D match, TRBD2 (5 bases). CDR3 length: 15 amino acids. CDR1 is DFQATT, CDR2 SNEGSKA, per germline (reference sequence). The CDR3 bases are TGCACTGCTAGAGGACTGACGGAGAACACCGGGGAGCTGTTTTTT. This encodes CTARGLTENTGELFF.